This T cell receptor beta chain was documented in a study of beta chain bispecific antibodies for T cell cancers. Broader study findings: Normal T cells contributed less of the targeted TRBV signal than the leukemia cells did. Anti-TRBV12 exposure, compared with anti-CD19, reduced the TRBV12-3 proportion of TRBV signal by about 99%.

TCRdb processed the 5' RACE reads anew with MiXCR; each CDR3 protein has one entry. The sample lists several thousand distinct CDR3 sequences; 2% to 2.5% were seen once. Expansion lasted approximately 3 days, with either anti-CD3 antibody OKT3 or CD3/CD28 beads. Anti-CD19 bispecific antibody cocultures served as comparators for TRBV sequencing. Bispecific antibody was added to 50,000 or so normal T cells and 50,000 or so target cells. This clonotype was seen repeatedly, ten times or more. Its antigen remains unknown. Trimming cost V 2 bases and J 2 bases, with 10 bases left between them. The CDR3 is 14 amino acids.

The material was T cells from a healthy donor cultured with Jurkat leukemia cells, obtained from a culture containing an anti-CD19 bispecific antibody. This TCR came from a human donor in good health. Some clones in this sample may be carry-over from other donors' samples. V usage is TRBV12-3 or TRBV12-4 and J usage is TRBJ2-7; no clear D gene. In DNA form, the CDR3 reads TGTGCCAGCAGTTTATCGGGTTGGGCCTACGAGCAGTACTTC. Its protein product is CASSLSGWAYEQYF.